Sequencing of this TCR beta chain was carried out in a study of T cells of healthy individuals (dated by TCRdb to 2016 to 2018). The trim is 5 bases for V and 4 bases for J, with a gap of 17 bases between the germline ends. Counted from cysteine to phenylalanine, this CDR3 has 15 amino acids. CDR3 DNA only is kept here, 45 bases in frame from base 1. This clonotype was recorded a few times. Its target antigen remains unknown. Per-base qualities were not stored, and no clone one base away is much larger. Libraries were made using 5' RACE. The instrument was an Illumina MiSeq. Starting from the raw public reads, TCRdb applied fastp trimming at Q25, assembled clones with MiXCR and retained in-frame beta chains. Entries that share a CDR3 protein sequence are merged under the most common genes and DNA. The sample yields about 100,000 distinct CDR3 sequences; approximately 15% were counted once. The ten top clones hold around 6.4% of the sample.

The chain employs TRBV12-3 or TRBV12-4 and TRBJ1-2; the D gene is not confidently resolved. The sequence was obtained from a human donor in good health. The nucleotide sequence reads TGTGCCAGCAGTCATGGTAGGCGCGTCGGCTATGGCTACACCTTC. The translation is CASSHGRRVGYGYTF.